This T cell receptor (beta chain) was obtained from a study of T cells in Graves' hyperthyroidism and ophthalmopathy. Patients were excluded because of uncontrolled infection, other autoimmune disease, pregnancy or lactation. Diagnostic assessment was based on clinical symptoms, serum thyroxine and TRAb, thyroid ultrasound and orbital computed tomography. Overall study findings and caveats: A model using 13 V-J features told ophthalmopathy apart from stable hyperthyroidism. Blood also contained most expanded thyroid clonotypes above 0.001.

CDR1 SGHVS and CDR2 FQNEAQ come from the germline V gene. The J segment lost 4 bases and the V segment lost 5 bases, leaving 7 bases of the junction unmatched. This CDR3 comprises 14 residues. A note on this clonotype: Its antigen is not known. Just one base apart from a much larger clone, this may be a read error. Likely a read error: the CDR3 ends without its conserved phenylalanine or tryptophan.

RNA transcripts served as the template for amplifying TCR beta CDR3 regions. An initial round of RT-PCR targeting the TCR CDR3 relied on the HTBI primer set. TCRdb re-called the multiplex PCR reads with MiXCR, one entry per CDR3 protein. Altogether roughly 630,000 distinct CDR3 sequences are present, around 14% being singletons, with the ten largest covering around 7.5%. This clonotype was obtained from a woman aged 30 to 39 with Graves' hyperthyroidism. This rearrangement joins TRBV7-8 to TRBJ1-2; TRBD1 matches at 7 bases. Sequencing used blood. CDR3: CASSGRDSLYGYTS. CDR3 bases: TGTGCCAGCAGCGGGAGGGACAGCCTCTATGGCTACACCTCC.